A selection of T cell receptor beta chains follows, all from one sample in a study of cytomegalovirus exposure and HLA in healthy donors. Clones were read by immunoSEQ multiplex PCR, and TCRdb kept only the in-frame ones, dropping some. The sample records 180,000 or so clones, just under 80% being singletons. The specimen sequenced was PBMCs. The receptors originated from a woman in her thirties in good health and CMV-seronegative. Both conserved end residues are part of each CDR3. A D gene is named only where the DNA matches it firmly. Clone size is given for some rows only: seen once, a few or many times, or a class if the clone is expanded.

cdr3_aa cdr3_nt clone_size j_call v_call d_call
CASSLGPGQGIYEQYF TGTGCCAGCAGTTTAGGTCCGGGACAGGGTATATACGAGCAGTACTTC . TRBJ2-7 TRBV27 TRBD1
CASMVQGPTDTQYF TGTGCCAGCATGGTACAGGGACCAACCGATACGCAGTATTTT . TRBJ2-3 TRBV6-1 .
CASSPQARGGNGYTF TGTGCCAGCAGCCCTCAGGCCCGGGGAGGCAATGGCTACACCTTC . TRBJ1-2 TRBV5-4 .
CAISESASPSTEAFF TGTGCCATCAGTGAGTCGGCATCTCCAAGCACTGAAGCTTTCTTT . TRBJ1-1 TRBV10-3 .
CASSLAVLSRGGTEAFF TGTGCCAGCAGCTTGGCGGTGTTAAGTCGGGGTGGGACTGAAGCTTTCTTT . TRBJ1-1 TRBV5-8 .
CASSPGSYIQYF TGTGCCAGCAGTCCCGGTTCGTACATTCAGTACTTC . TRBJ2-4 TRBV25-1 .
CASSLTGGLGQYF TGTGCCAGCAGTTTAACGGGGGGTCTCGGGCAGTACTTC . TRBJ2-7 TRBV27 TRBD2
CAISDRVKDGYTF TGTGCCATCAGTGACAGGGTAAAGGATGGCTACACCTTC . TRBJ1-2 TRBV10-3 .
CASSLWARETQYF TGCGCCAGCAGCCTTTGGGCCCGAGAGACCCAGTACTTC once TRBJ2-5 TRBV4-1 .
CASSLIVGGDTQYF TGTGCCAGCAGCTTAATCGTCGGCGGAGATACGCAGTATTTT . TRBJ2-3 TRBV7-2 .
CASINRGAAYNEQFF TGTGCCAGCATAAATCGGGGGGCTGCGTACAATGAGCAGTTCTTC . TRBJ2-1 TRBV2 .
CASSSRRGGDYGYTF TGCGCCAGCAGCTCCCGACGGGGAGGAGACTATGGCTACACCTTC . TRBJ1-2 TRBV5-1 .
CASRKTATNEKLFF TGTGCCAGCCGGAAGACAGCAACTAATGAAAAACTGTTTTTT . TRBJ1-4 TRBV6-6 .
CASSLRTGGYTF TGTGCCAGCAGCCTAAGAACAGGGGGCTACACCTTC . TRBJ1-2 TRBV13 .
CAWSVLTPGGELFF TGTGCCTGGAGTGTGTTGACCCCAGGGGGGGAGCTGTTTTTT . TRBJ2-2 TRBV30 .
CASSAPGTGGRNQPQHF TGTGCCAGCAGTGCCCCCGGGACAGGGGGACGCAATCAGCCCCAGCATTTT . TRBJ1-5 TRBV6-1 TRBD1
CASSLWGGNEAFF TGTGCCAGCAGCTTGTGGGGAGGGAATGAAGCTTTCTTT . TRBJ1-1 TRBV5-6 .
CASSGSIGRFPSYNEQFF TGTGCCAGCAGCGGGAGCATAGGGAGATTCCCGTCCTACAATGAGCAGTTCTTC . TRBJ2-1 TRBV9 .
CAGRVNRNNNLLAFF TGTGCCGGCAGAGTAAACAGGAACAACAACTTACTGGCTTTCTTT . TRBJ1-1 TRBV2 .
CASSQGQGTYEQYF TGCGCCAGCAGCCAAGGACAGGGAACCTACGAGCAGTACTTC . TRBJ2-7 TRBV4-3 TRBD1
CASSLVREDGNTIYF TGTGCCAGCTCCCTAGTGCGGGAGGATGGAAACACCATATATTTT . TRBJ1-3 TRBV18 .
CASSFLAGAFDEQFF TGCGCCAGCAGCTTCCTAGCGGGGGCATTCGATGAGCAGTTCTTC . TRBJ2-1 TRBV5-1 TRBD2
CASSPHLTDTQYF TGTGCCAGCAGTCCACATCTGACAGATACGCAGTATTTT . TRBJ2-3 TRBV27 .
CASSFGQGDQPQHF TGCGCCAGCAGCTTCGGACAGGGGGATCAGCCCCAGCATTTT . TRBJ1-5 TRBV5-1 TRBD1
CASSQEGLDMNTEAFF TGTGCCAGCAGCCAAGAGGGACTAGACATGAACACTGAAGCTTTCTTT . TRBJ1-1 TRBV4-2 .
CATSFGQANYGYTF TGTGCCACTAGTTTCGGACAGGCGAACTATGGCTACACCTTC . TRBJ1-2 TRBV15 TRBD1
CASSSGQGLKETQYF TGTGCCAGCAGCTCGGGACAGGGCCTAAAAGAGACCCAGTACTTC . TRBJ2-5 TRBV11-3 TRBD1
CASSLTDSPLHF TGTGCCAGCAGTTTAACGGATTCACCCCTCCACTTT . TRBJ1-6 TRBV27 .
CASRRDTRRTEAFF TGTGCCAGTAGGCGCGATACCCGGCGGACTGAAGCTTTCTTT . TRBJ1-1 TRBV19 .
CASSLVGTGQSNQPQHF TGTGCCAGCAGCTTAGTTGGGACAGGGCAATCTAATCAGCCCCAGCATTTT . TRBJ1-5 TRBV7-9 TRBD1
CAISESGTNTQYF TGTGCCATCAGTGAGTCAGGGACAAATACGCAGTATTTT few TRBJ2-3 TRBV10-3 .
CASSSGDNEQYF TGTGCCAGCAGTTCGGGGGATAATGAGCAGTACTTC . TRBJ2-7 TRBV7-9 .
CSVEPSWLGETQYF TGCAGCGTTGAACCTTCATGGTTGGGCGAGACCCAGTACTTC . TRBJ2-5 TRBV29-1 .
CASSLAGGRDTQYF TGTGCCAGCTCCCTAGCGGGGGGGCGTGATACGCAGTATTTT . TRBJ2-3 TRBV10-3 TRBD2
CASSARGSSYEQYF TGTGCCAGCAGTGCCAGGGGGAGCTCCTACGAGCAGTACTTC . TRBJ2-7 TRBV6-1 TRBD1
CASSQALGAVSLIKTQYF TGCGCCAGCAGCCAAGCCCTGGGGGCAGTAAGCCTAATAAAGACCCAGTACTTC . TRBJ2-5 TRBV4-3 .
CASSPRSHTSTEAFF TGTGCCAGCAGCCCACGTAGCCATACCTCCACTGAAGCTTTCTTT . TRBJ1-1 TRBV9 .
CASSPGPVSYNSPLHF TGTGCCAGCTCACCGGGGCCCGTCTCCTATAATTCACCCCTCCACTTT . TRBJ1-6 TRBV18 .
CASSQDLGTRLGEETQYF TGCGCCAGCAGCCAAGATCTGGGGACTCGCTTGGGCGAAGAGACCCAGTACTTC . TRBJ2-5 TRBV4-3 .
CASSYDGGGAGEQYF TGTGCCAGCAGTTACGATGGCGGGGGGGCGGGGGAGCAGTACTTC . TRBJ2-7 TRBV6-6 TRBD2
CASSLLRGQETQYF TGCGCCAGCAGCCTTTTGCGGGGGCAAGAGACCCAGTACTTC . TRBJ2-5 TRBV5-1 TRBD2
CASSVGTGGAAFF TGTGCCAGCAGCGTAGGGACAGGGGGGGCGGCTTTCTTT . TRBJ1-1 TRBV9 TRBD1
CASSRGQGNQPQHF TGTGCCAGCAGCCGTGGGCAGGGCAATCAGCCCCAGCATTTT . TRBJ1-5 TRBV5-6 .
CASSLDVGGAEETQYF TGCGCCAGCAGCTTGGATGTAGGGGGCGCTGAGGAGACCCAGTACTTC . TRBJ2-5 TRBV5-1 TRBD1